What follows describes a single T cell receptor (beta chain). Its antigen is unknown. This record comes from a study of cytomegalovirus exposure and HLA in healthy donors. Whole-study findings and limits: In vitro work confirmed that a few CMV-associated chains recognize CMV antigens. The study put some 150 TCR beta chains on its list as cytomegalovirus-associated. Rarity held for most TCR sequences, but there were some public TCRs that occurred in many donors.

Measured with immunoSEQ multiplex PCR; TCRdb has only the in-frame clones, and not every one. The sample shows more than 95,000 clones, approximately 94% of them seen only once. This sequence originates from a young woman in good health and CMV-seronegative. Sequenced: PBMCs.

The CDR3 nucleotides are TGTGCCAGCAGTACATTACCGGGACTATTCCAAGAGACCCAGTACTTC. It is translated as CASSTLPGLFQETQYF. J is TRBJ2-5 and V is TRBV28; TRBD2 agrees at 7 bases. Trimming cost V 5 bases and J 1 base; bases outside gene matches: 10. CDR1 is MDHEN and CDR2 is SYDVKM in the germline V gene. This CDR3 has 16 residues.